This T cell receptor (beta chain) was profiled in a study of long-term antiretroviral therapy in people with HIV. The authors ran the immunoSEQ assay, v3.0, at survey level. Data came from immunoSEQ multiplex PCR; TCRdb stores just in-frame clones and leaves some out. Among tens of thousands of clones listed, approximately 90% were seen once. Study-wide points: Post-ART samples showed increased diversity that remained below transplant donor control levels. Controls had broader CDR3 length ranges than HIV repertoires did.

The germline V gene has CDR1 MNHNS and CDR2 SASEGT. This CDR3 contains 15 residues. The V gene lost 6 bases and the J gene lost 1 base, with 15 bases spanning the gap. Comments on this clone: Its target is not known.

The TCR originated in a woman aged 25 to 39 with HIV. This material consisted of unsorted PBMCs, taken 1.8 years before starting antiretroviral therapy. The J gene is TRBJ1-1, the V gene TRBV6-1; D is possibly TRBD1 (5 bases). The CDR3 DNA reads as TGTGCCAGCAGAAAAGAGGGGAATTGGAACACTGAAGCTTTCTTT. Its protein is CASRKEGNWNTEAFF.